These T cell receptor beta chains were read from a single sample in a study of blood T cells in healthy people across ages. MiXCR, applied by TCRdb to the 5' RACE reads, yields one record per CDR3 protein. This table has more than 1,000,000 distinct CDR3 sequences, 25% appearing once. These data also formed part of another study, on T cells of mothers and their children.

Sequencing input: blood. The receptor set was obtained from a girl aged 2 to 10 in good health. The CDR3 runs from the conserved cysteine through the conserved F or W. D genes are given only for firm matches. Expanded clones are given a class, and other clones once, few, many or no size at all.

d_call: TRBD1; v_call: TRBV10-3; clone_size: -; j_call: TRBJ1-2; cdr3_nt: TGTGCCATCAGTGAACCGGGACAGACTTATGGCTACACCTTC; cdr3_aa: CAISEPGQTYGYTF
d_call: -; v_call: TRBV20-1; clone_size: few; j_call: TRBJ2-7; cdr3_nt: TGCAGTGCTAGTCGACAGGCCGGTGACCTCAAGCCTTCCGAGCAGTACTTC; cdr3_aa: CSASRQAGDLKPSEQYF
d_call: -; v_call: TRBV10-3; clone_size: -; j_call: TRBJ1-2; cdr3_nt: TGTGCCATCAGCGAATCACACAAACAGGGCAACTATGGCTACACCTTC; cdr3_aa: CAISESHKQGNYGYTF
d_call: -; v_call: TRBV6-1; clone_size: -; j_call: TRBJ2-7; cdr3_nt: TGTGCCAGCAGTGAACCTGGCAGCTCCTACGAGCAGTACTTC; cdr3_aa: CASSEPGSSYEQYF
d_call: -; v_call: TRBV4-1; clone_size: -; j_call: TRBJ2-5; cdr3_nt: TGCGCCAGCAGCCCCCAGTGGAACGAAGAAGAGACCCAGTACTTC; cdr3_aa: CASSPQWNEEETQYF
d_call: -; v_call: TRBV7-9; clone_size: few; j_call: TRBJ2-3; cdr3_nt: TGTGCCAGCAGCTCAGGAGACAGGAACACAGATACGCAGTATTTT; cdr3_aa: CASSSGDRNTDTQYF
d_call: TRBD2; v_call: TRBV5-1; clone_size: many; j_call: TRBJ2-7; cdr3_nt: TGCGCCAGCAGCTGGACGGGGGGACCCATCGACGAGCAGTACTTC; cdr3_aa: CASSWTGGPIDEQYF
d_call: -; v_call: TRBV29-1; clone_size: few; j_call: TRBJ2-5; cdr3_nt: TGCAGCGTCCCCGGACCCGAGGGGACCCAGTACTTC; cdr3_aa: CSVPGPEGTQYF
d_call: -; v_call: TRBV7-2; clone_size: -; j_call: TRBJ2-5; cdr3_nt: TGTGCCAGCAGCTTTACACTAGAAGAGACCCAGTACTTC; cdr3_aa: CASSFTLEETQYF
d_call: TRBD1; v_call: TRBV15; clone_size: few; j_call: TRBJ2-3; cdr3_nt: TGTGCCACCAGCAAGGATAGGGACAGCCTCACAGATACGCAGTATTTT; cdr3_aa: CATSKDRDSLTDTQYF
d_call: TRBD1; v_call: TRBV7-2; clone_size: few; j_call: TRBJ1-4; cdr3_nt: TGTGCCAGCAGCCCCTGGACAGGATTGAATGAAAAACTGTTTTTT; cdr3_aa: CASSPWTGLNEKLFF
d_call: TRBD2; v_call: TRBV9; clone_size: -; j_call: TRBJ2-4; cdr3_nt: TGTGCCAGCAGCGTAGGGTCTCGGGGGGACATTCAGTACTTC; cdr3_aa: CASSVGSRGDIQYF
d_call: -; v_call: TRBV5-1; clone_size: few; j_call: TRBJ2-2; cdr3_nt: TGCGCCAGCAGGGAGACTAGGGCCGGGGAGCTGTTTTTT; cdr3_aa: CASRETRAGELFF
d_call: TRBD1; v_call: TRBV28; clone_size: few; j_call: TRBJ2-7; cdr3_nt: TGTGCCAGCAGTCTTACGGGACAGGGGGACGAGCAGTACTTC; cdr3_aa: CASSLTGQGDEQYF
d_call: -; v_call: TRBV12-3/TRBV12-4; clone_size: few; j_call: TRBJ1-1; cdr3_nt: TGTGCCAGCAGTTTTCGTCCCAGGGCAGCTTTCTTT; cdr3_aa: CASSFRPRAAFF
d_call: TRBD1; v_call: TRBV20-1; clone_size: -; j_call: TRBJ2-3; cdr3_nt: TGCAGTGCCGAGCCGGGACAGGGGGTTCAAGATACGCAGTATTTT; cdr3_aa: CSAEPGQGVQDTQYF
d_call: TRBD1; v_call: TRBV7-9; clone_size: few; j_call: TRBJ2-7; cdr3_nt: TGTGCCAGCAGCTTGGGACAGGGGTCGACCTACGAGCAGTACTTC; cdr3_aa: CASSLGQGSTYEQYF
d_call: -; v_call: TRBV28; clone_size: many; j_call: TRBJ2-5; cdr3_nt: TGTGCCAGCAGCCCCTTAAGGGAAGAGACCCAGTACTTC; cdr3_aa: CASSPLREETQYF
d_call: -; v_call: TRBV20-1; clone_size: -; j_call: TRBJ2-7; cdr3_nt: TGCAGTGCTGCCTTAGGGGCAGTATCCTACGAGCAGTACTTC; cdr3_aa: CSAALGAVSYEQYF
d_call: -; v_call: TRBV6-5; clone_size: -; j_call: TRBJ2-1; cdr3_nt: TGTGCCAGCAGGGTCCTAGGGAACTCCTACAATGAGCAGTTCTTC; cdr3_aa: CASRVLGNSYNEQFF